This T cell receptor (beta chain) appears in the sequencing data of a study of PD-1 blockade in classical Hodgkin lymphoma. Turning to the study itself: Patients got intravenous nivolumab 3 mg/kg every 2 weeks.

Patients all relapsed after autologous stem cell transplantation, and there was variation in brentuximab vedotin exposure. Under best response, outcomes were complete response, partial response or progressive disease. V shed 6 bases and J shed 8 bases, with 23 bases lying between them. Germline CDR1 and CDR2: LNHDA and SQIVND (reference sequence). The CDR3 spans 16 residues. As regards this clone: Its antigen is as yet unknown.

General study results and limits: According to reports, newly diagnosed patients had lower baseline TCR diversity than healthy donors, and relapsed/refractory patients had lower baseline TCR diversity still.

Generated by immunoSEQ multiplex PCR, the TCRdb table keeps only in-frame clones and is missing some. Here the sample spans thousands of clones, 55% to 65% being singletons. This clonotype originated in a human donor with classical Hodgkin lymphoma. This specimen consisted of peripheral blood mononuclear cells (PBMCs), obtained at baseline. J is TRBJ2-1 and V is TRBV19; a possible D gene is TRBD1 (5 bases). The CDR3 nucleotides read TGTGCCAGTAGGCTGGACAACTCACTTCGGGCGGATGAGCAGTTCTTC. Translated: CASRLDNSLRADEQFF.